What follows are 25 T cell receptor beta chains derived from one specimen sequenced in a study of early T cells in non-severe SARS-CoV-2 infection. A single record per CDR3 protein comes from TCRdb applying MiXCR to the 5' RACE reads. The repertoire holds around 77,000 distinct CDR3 sequences, with more than 12% as singletons. The sequenced sample was whole blood, obtained at baseline. The receptors here all came from an adult who was a healthcare worker with PCR-confirmed SARS-CoV-2 infection or an uninfected control (not recorded which).

The chain couples TRBV11-3 to TRBJ2-2, with TRBD1 matching over 7 bases. The CDR3 is made up of 15 amino acids. The V gene's germline CDR1 is SGHNT and CDR2 YENEEA. V was clipped by 5 bases and J by 6 bases; unmatched bases: 9. CDR3 amino acids: CASSPGTVRAGELFF. The CDR3 region has the DNA TGTGCCAGCAGCCCCGGGACAGTCCGGGCCGGGGAGCTGTTTTTT.

The rearrangement links TRBV29-1 to TRBJ2-3; no reliable D call. Germline CDR1 SQVTM, CDR2 ANQGSEA. V lost 4 bases and J lost 0, with 11 bases in between. The CDR3 sequence is 14 residues long. The CDR3 nucleotides read TGCAGCGTTGTGACACTTACTAGCACAGATACGCAGTATTTT. Protein sequence: CSVVTLTSTDTQYF.

Only a few counts were recorded for this clonotype. The CDR3 bases are TGTGCCAGCAGCTTACAGGGGACAGATACGCAGTATTTT. Protein: CASSLQGTDTQYF. V usage is TRBV11-2 and J usage is TRBJ2-3, with a tentative D call TRBD1 (6 bases). The germline V and J ends were trimmed by 2 bases and 3 bases, with 6 bases remaining between them. This CDR3 is built from 13 residues. CDR1 SGHAT and CDR2 FQNNGV come from the germline V gene. Looking up the rest from reference TRBV11-2 and TRBJ2-3 gives the full variable domain: EAGVAQSPRYKIIEKRQSVAFWCNPISGHATLYWYQQILGQGPKLLIQFQNNGVVDDSQLPKDRFSAERLKGVDSTLKIQPAKLEDSAVYLCASSLQGTDTQYFGPGTRLTVL.

This clonotype was counted between two and nine times. The CDR3 reads CASRDSVVETQYF. The CDR3 region has the DNA TGTGCCAGCAGGGACAGTGTAGTAGAGACCCAGTACTTC. This chain connects TRBV6-5 to TRBJ2-5; TRBD1 might be the D (6 bases). Germline V CDR1 and CDR2: MNHEY, SVGAGI. This CDR3 comprises 13 residues. V was clipped by 6 bases and J by 4 bases, with 12 bases between them.

The genes are TRBV12-3 or TRBV12-4 and TRBJ1-1; 9 bases match TRBD1. This CDR3 region has 16 residues. V dropped 6 bases and J dropped 0; count of bases not matched to a gene: 8. CDR3 coding DNA: TGTGCCAGCAGCCTACAGGGGGCCTCTATGAACACTGAAGCTTTCTTT. It encodes CASSLQGASMNTEAFF.

V usage is TRBV28 and J usage is TRBJ2-7; TRBD2 agrees at 8 bases. This CDR3 is built from 16 residues. Looked up from germline, CDR1 is MDHEN and CDR2 is SYDVKM. The V and J ends lost 1 base and 7 bases, in that order; junction bases with no gene match: 12. This CDR3 is CASSLSRTSSPQEQYF. DNA of the CDR3: TGTGCCAGCAGTTTATCGCGGACTAGCAGCCCCCAAGAGCAGTACTTC.

In its sample, this clonotype was seen once. CDR3 nucleotide sequence: TGTGCCAGCAGCCCCCAAAGCGGGGGGACCTACGAGCAGTACTTC. Its translation: CASSPQSGGTYEQYF. The rearrangement uses TRBV11-2 and TRBJ2-7, with 9 bases aligning to TRBD2. The trim removed 5 bases at V and 2 bases at J, leaving 7 bases unmatched. Germline CDR1 and CDR2: SGHAT and FQNNGV. The CDR3 runs to 15 residues.

This clonotype has more than one count but fewer than ten. The chain combines TRBV4-1 with TRBJ1-2, with D tentatively TRBD1 (6 bases). Germline V gene sequence: CDR1 MGHRA, CDR2 YSYEKL. The CDR3 contains 15 residues. Trimming removed 2 bases from V and 5 bases from J, with 15 bases in between. Written as DNA, the CDR3 is TGCGCCAGCAGCCAAACAGGGACCGTCCGTTATGGCTACACCTTC. Protein product: CASSQTGTVRYGYTF.

This sequence joins TRBV30 and TRBJ2-1; perhaps TRBD2 as D (6 bases). The CDR3 is made up of 12 amino acids. Germline V gene sequence: CDR1 GTSNPN, CDR2 SVGIG (reference sequence). V lost 2 bases, J lost 7 bases, and 9 bases lay in between. The CDR3 loop reads CAWSWAGNEQFF. The CDR3 nucleotides read TGTGCCTGGAGTTGGGCGGGGAATGAGCAGTTCTTC.

The chain is built from TRBV20-1 and TRBJ2-7, with TRBD1 matching over 8 bases. CDR3 length: 15 residues. The ends lost 1 base at V and 3 bases at J; junction bases unmatched: 8. The germline CDR1 and CDR2 sequences are DFQATT and SNEGSKA (reference sequence). The CDR3 reads CSARVSDRGIYEQYF. The DNA of the CDR3 is TGCAGTGCTAGAGTCTCAGACAGGGGCATCTACGAGCAGTACTTC.

The chain links TRBV10-3 to TRBJ1-1; 8 nucleotides line up with TRBD1. Germline CDR1 reads ENHRY; CDR2 reads SYGVKD. This CDR3 is built from 11 residues. V lost 8 bases and J lost 6; bases outside the gene matches: 2. CDR3 region: CAIGQGSEAFF. The CDR3 DNA is TGTGCCATCGGACAGGGATCTGAAGCTTTCTTT.

This clonotype was detected a few times. V and J are TRBV4-1 and TRBJ1-3; the D is unclear. Germline V gene data show CDR1 as MGHRA and CDR2 as YSYEKL. The V gene lost 4 bases and the J gene lost 0 bases, with 10 bases spanning the gap. The CDR3 is 15 amino acids. As DNA, the CDR3 is TGCGCCAGCAGCCCTTACGGCACCTCTGGAAACACCATATATTTT. Amino acids: CASSPYGTSGNTIYF.

This clonotype was picked up a small number of times. This chain uses TRBV10-2 with TRBJ2-1; D possibly corresponds to TRBD2 (6 bases). Trimming stripped 2 bases from V and 2 bases from J, with 10 bases between. The CDR3 extends over 15 amino acids. Germline values: CDR1 WSHSY, CDR2 SAAADI. Here the CDR3 reads CASSEAGLPYNEQFF. CDR3 DNA sequence: TGCGCCAGCAGTGAGGCGGGGTTGCCCTACAATGAGCAGTTCTTC.

This clonotype has at least ten counts. The chain couples TRBV5-1 to TRBJ1-4; D is unresolved. Germline V gene lookup returns CDR1 SGHRS and CDR2 YFSETQ. The CDR3 length is 16 residues. With 4 bases removed from V and 0 bases from J, the gap between germline ends came to 13 bases. CDR3 in DNA: TGCGCCAGCAGCCCCTCTCGCAGGTCAACTAATGAAAAACTGTTTTTT. Amino acid sequence: CASSPSRRSTNEKLFF.

This clonotype was counted at least ten times. CDR3 coding DNA: TGTGCCAGCAGTTGGACACCGCGCGAAGATACGCAGTATTTT. It translates to CASSWTPREDTQYF. The chain combines TRBV28 with TRBJ2-3; weak D call: TRBD1 (5 bases). CDR3 length: 14 amino acids. V lost 4 bases and J lost 5, with 13 bases in between. CDR1 and CDR2 from the germline V gene are MDHEN and SYDVKM.

This clonotype was detected only a few times. The V gene is TRBV29-1, the J gene TRBJ1-2; D is uncertain. Trimming pared 4 bases from V and 2 bases from J, leaving 8 bases between. Per the germline V gene, CDR1 is SQVTM and CDR2 is ANQGSEA. The CDR3 is 12 amino acids. CDR3 nucleotide sequence: TGCAGCGTTGTTGACGGAAACTATGGCTACACCTTC. The encoded protein is CSVVDGNYGYTF.

V gene TRBV7-6 combines with J gene TRBJ2-1; 12 bases are a match to TRBD2. CDR3 length equals 15 residues. With 3 bases clipped from V and 10 bases from J, the junction kept 7 bases outside the gene matches. CDR1 is SGHVS and CDR2 is FNYEAQ in the germline V gene. The CDR3 protein is CASSLTSGSSAEQFF. The CDR3 coding sequence is TGTGCCAGCAGCTTGACTAGCGGGAGTTCCGCCGAGCAGTTCTTC.

The rearrangement joins TRBV11-3 to TRBJ2-1; 9 nucleotides align to TRBD2. CDR3 length: 14 amino acids. V gave up 4 bases and J gave up 7 bases; unmatched junction bases: 5. Germline V gives CDR1 SGHNT, CDR2 YENEEA. As DNA, the CDR3 is TGTGCCAGCAGCTCTGGACTAGCGATAAATGAGCAGTTCTTC. It yields the protein CASSSGLAINEQFF.

This clonotype was detected many times. This chain links TRBV20-1 with TRBJ2-7; TRBD2 aligns across 13 bases. This CDR3 is 16 amino acids long. Germline CDR1 DFQATT, CDR2 SNEGSKA (reference sequence). V trimming: 5 bases; J trimming: 0 bases; junction bases outside the gene matches: 7. The CDR3 protein is CSAAGTSGTLSYEQYF. In nucleotides, the CDR3 is TGCAGTGCTGCCGGGACTAGCGGGACTCTCTCCTACGAGCAGTACTTC.

The chain has TRBV13 and TRBJ2-7; 12 bases fit TRBD2. The CDR3 is 14 residues long. Losses at the gene ends were 4 bases for V and 10 bases for J; bases not matched to a gene: 8. The germline V gene has CDR1 PRHDT and CDR2 FYEKMQ (reference sequence). The DNA for the CDR3 is TGTGCCAGCAGCTGGCGGACTAGCGGGGTCGAACAGTACTTC. The encoded protein is CASSWRTSGVEQYF.

This clonotype showed up just a few times. The chain employs TRBV6-4 and TRBJ2-2; 9 nucleotides align to TRBD1. Germline lookup yields CDR1 MRHNA and CDR2 SNTAGT. This CDR3 has 16 amino acids. V shed 3 bases and J 2 bases; nucleotides not matched to a gene: 4. The CDR3 protein is CASSEPGQGNTGELFF. The CDR3 nucleotides read TGTGCCAGCAGTGAACCGGGACAGGGTAACACCGGGGAGCTGTTTTTT.

This clonotype was recorded a few times. V gene TRBV6-6 combines with J gene TRBJ2-7; 7 bases are shared with TRBD1. The CDR3 length is 15 residues. Losses at the gene ends were 2 bases for V and 2 bases for J; bases not matched to a gene: 6. Germline V gene data show CDR1 as MNHNY and CDR2 as SVGAGI (reference sequence). CDR3: CASSYPQGPTYEQYF. Written as DNA, the CDR3 is TGTGCCAGCAGTTACCCACAGGGGCCCACCTACGAGCAGTACTTC.

The rearrangement links TRBV4-2 to TRBJ2-7, with 7 bases aligning to TRBD1. V lost 0 bases to trimming and J lost 6 bases; unmatched junction nucleotides: 20. Germline V gene sequence: CDR1 LGHNA, CDR2 YNFKEQ. CDR3 size: 19 residues. The CDR3 nucleotides are TGTGCCAGCAGCCAAGATTGGGCTACTTACAGGGGCTCGGGGCTCGAGCAGTACTTC. Translating gives CASSQDWATYRGSGLEQYF.

The rearrangement joins TRBV28 to TRBJ1-2; D is perhaps TRBD1 (6 bases). V lost 5 bases, J lost 5 bases, and 9 bases lay in between. Germline CDR1 and CDR2: MDHEN and SYDVKM. The CDR3 runs to 12 residues. The CDR3 nucleotides read TGTGCCAGCAGTCGGGGGGCGTATGGCTACACCTTC. Translation gives CASSRGAYGYTF.

This chain uses TRBV7-2 with TRBJ2-5, with 8 bases identical to TRBD2. The germline V gene encodes CDR1 SGHTA and CDR2 FQGNSA. CDR3 size: 16 residues. V lost 1 base, J lost 2 bases, and 6 bases stayed unmatched. The CDR3 coding sequence is TGTGCCAGCAGCTTAGTTCGGGCGGGAGGTCAAGAGACCCAGTACTTC. Amino acids: CASSLVRAGGQETQYF.